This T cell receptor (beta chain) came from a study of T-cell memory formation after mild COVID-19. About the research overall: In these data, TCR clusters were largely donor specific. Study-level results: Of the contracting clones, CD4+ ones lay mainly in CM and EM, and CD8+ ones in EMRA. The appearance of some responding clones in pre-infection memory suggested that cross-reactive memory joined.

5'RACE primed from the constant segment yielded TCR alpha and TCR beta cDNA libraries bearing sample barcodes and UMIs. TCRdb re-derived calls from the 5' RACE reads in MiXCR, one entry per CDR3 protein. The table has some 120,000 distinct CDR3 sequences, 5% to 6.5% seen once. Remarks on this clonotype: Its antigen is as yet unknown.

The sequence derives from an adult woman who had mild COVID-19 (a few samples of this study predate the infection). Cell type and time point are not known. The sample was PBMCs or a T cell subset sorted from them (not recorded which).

CDR3 coding DNA: TGTGCCAGCAGGCCTGGGGGGCGCGCAGATACGCAGTATTTT. Translating it yields CASRPGGRADTQYF. V usage is TRBV12-3 or TRBV12-4 and J usage is TRBJ2-3; the D gene could be TRBD1 or TRBD2 (6 bases each). This CDR3 comprises 14 residues. Trimming removed 6 bases from V and 4 bases from J, with 14 bases in between.